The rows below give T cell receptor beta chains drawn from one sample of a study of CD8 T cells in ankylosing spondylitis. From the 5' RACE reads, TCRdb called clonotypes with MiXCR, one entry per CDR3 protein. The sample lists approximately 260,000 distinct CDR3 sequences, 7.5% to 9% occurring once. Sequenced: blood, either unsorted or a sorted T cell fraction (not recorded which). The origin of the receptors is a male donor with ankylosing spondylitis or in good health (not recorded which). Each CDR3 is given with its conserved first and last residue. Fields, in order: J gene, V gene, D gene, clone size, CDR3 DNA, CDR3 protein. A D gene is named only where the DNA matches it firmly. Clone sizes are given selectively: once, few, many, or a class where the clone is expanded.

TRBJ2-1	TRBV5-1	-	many	TGCGCCAGCAGCTTGGATGGCGATGAGCAGTTCTTC	CASSLDGDEQFF
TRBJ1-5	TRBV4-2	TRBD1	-	TGTGCCAGCAGCCAAAGGACAGGAGATCAGCCCCAGCATTTT	CASSQRTGDQPQHF
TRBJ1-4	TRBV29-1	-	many	TGCAGCGTCGGGACACCAACTCGTGAAAAACTGTTTTTT	CSVGTPTREKLFF
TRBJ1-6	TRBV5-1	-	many	TGCGCCAGCAGCTTCTCGGAAAATTCACCCCTCCACTTT	CASSFSENSPLHF
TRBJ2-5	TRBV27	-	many	TGTGCCAGCAGTTTAAAGGCCAGGGCGGGGGAGACCCAGTACTTC	CASSLKARAGETQYF
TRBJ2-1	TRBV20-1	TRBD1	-	TGCAGTGCCCCTTCACCCGGGACAGGGGGCGATGAGCAGTTCTTC	CSAPSPGTGGDEQFF
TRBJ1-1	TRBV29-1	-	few	TGCAGCGTCGGGCGGGGAACCAGGAACACTGAAGCTTTCTTT	CSVGRGTRNTEAFF
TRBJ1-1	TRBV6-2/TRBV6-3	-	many	TGTGCCAGCAGTTACTGGAAACAGGGACCGCCGACTGAAGCTTTCTTT	CASSYWKQGPPTEAFF
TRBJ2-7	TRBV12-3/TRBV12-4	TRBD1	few	TGTGCCAGCAGTGCCGGGACAGGGGGTCGGGAAGAGCAGTACTTC	CASSAGTGGREEQYF
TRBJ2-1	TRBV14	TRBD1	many	TGTGCCAGCAGCGAGACAGGGGGCTTCTTTGATGAGCAGTTCTTC	CASSETGGFFDEQFF
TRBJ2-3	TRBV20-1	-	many	TGCAGTGCTAGAGCTGACAGAGATACGCAGTATTTT	CSARADRDTQYF
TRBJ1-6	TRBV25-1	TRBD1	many	TGTGCCAGCAGTTTAGGGACAGGCGGCTATAATTCACCCCTCCACTTT	CASSLGTGGYNSPLHF
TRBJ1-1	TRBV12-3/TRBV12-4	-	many	TGTGCCAGCAGTCGCCGGGGGGAGGCTTTCTTT	CASSRRGEAFF
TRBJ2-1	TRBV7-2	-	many	TGTGCCAGCAGCTTAGCGAAAGACACGACATACAATGAGCAGTTCTTC	CASSLAKDTTYNEQFF
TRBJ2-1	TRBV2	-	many	TGTGCCAGCAGGGGGGAGGAGCAGTTCTTC	CASRGEEQFF
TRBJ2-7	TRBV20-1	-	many	TGCAGTGCTAGAGATTCAGAGACTAGTACCTACGAGCAGTACTTC	CSARDSETSTYEQYF
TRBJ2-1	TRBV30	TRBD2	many	TGTGCCTGGAGAGCTGGGCGGGGGGCGCCTTACAATGAGCAGTTCTTC	CAWRAGRGAPYNEQFF
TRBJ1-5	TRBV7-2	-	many	TGTGCCAGCAGGTCGGGGGGTAGTAGCAATCAGCCCCAGCATTTT	CASRSGGSSNQPQHF
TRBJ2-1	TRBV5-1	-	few	TGCGCCAGCAGCTTGGTGGGAGGGCAGGGGAGCTACAATGAGCAGTTCTTC	CASSLVGGQGSYNEQFF
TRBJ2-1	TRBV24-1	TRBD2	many	TGTGCCACCAGTGATCAGGGACTAGCGGGAGAAGAGCAGTTCTTC	CATSDQGLAGEEQFF
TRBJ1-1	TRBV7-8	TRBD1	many	TGTGCCAGCAGCTTAGTTGCCCGGGACAGGGGCACTGAAGCTTTCTTT	CASSLVARDRGTEAFF
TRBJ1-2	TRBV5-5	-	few	TGTGCCAGCAGCCCGGAGTTAGTGAACTATGGCTACACCTTC	CASSPELVNYGYTF
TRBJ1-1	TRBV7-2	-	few	TGTGCCAGCAGCTTAGCGTGGGGCGGACAGCGTCGCCACACTGAAGCTTTCTTT	CASSLAWGGQRRHTEAFF
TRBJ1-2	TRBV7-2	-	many	TGTGCCAGCAGCTTAGGGCAGATGGGTTTCTATGGCTACACCTTC	CASSLGQMGFYGYTF
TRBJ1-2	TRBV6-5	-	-	TGTGCCAGCAGACCGGGACGTGGCGGCTACACCTTC	CASRPGRGGYTF
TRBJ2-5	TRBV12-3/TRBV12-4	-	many	TGTGCCAGCAGTCCGTCCCGGGGATCTTTGGGGGAGACCCAGTACTTC	CASSPSRGSLGETQYF
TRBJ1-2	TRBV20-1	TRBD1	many	TGCAGTGCTAGGATCCTCCAGGGGGCACAATATGGCTACACCTTC	CSARILQGAQYGYTF
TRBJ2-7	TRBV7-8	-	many	TGTGCCAGCAGCTTTCTTGAGACGTCGAGCTCCTACGAGCAGTACTTC	CASSFLETSSSYEQYF
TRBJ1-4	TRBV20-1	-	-	TGCAGTGCTAGAGACTGGGCGGGTGAAAAACTGTTTTTT	CSARDWAGEKLFF
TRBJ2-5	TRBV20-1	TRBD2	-	TGCAGTGGGGAGCGGGGTGCACAGACCCAGTACTTC	CSGERGAQTQYF
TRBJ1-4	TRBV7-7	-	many	TGTGCTCGGGGGTCTCCCACTAATGAAAAACTGTTTTTT	CARGSPTNEKLFF
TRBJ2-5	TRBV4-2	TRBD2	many	TGTGCCAGCAGCCAAGATACAGCGGGGTTGCAAGAGACCCAGTACTTC	CASSQDTAGLQETQYF
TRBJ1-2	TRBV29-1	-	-	TGCAGCGTTGACAAGGGAAGGAATGGCTACACCTTC	CSVDKGRNGYTF
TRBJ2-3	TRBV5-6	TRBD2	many	TGTGCCAGCACCCCTAGCGGGGGGGTTCTAGATACGCAGTATTTT	CASTPSGGVLDTQYF
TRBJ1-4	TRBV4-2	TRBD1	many	TGTGCCAGCAGCCAAGGTGGAGGACAGGGGGGTGAAAAACTGTTTTTT	CASSQGGGQGGEKLFF
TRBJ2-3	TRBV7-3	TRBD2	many	TGTGCCAGCCGGACTAGCGGGAGTTGGACAGATACGCAGTATTTT	CASRTSGSWTDTQYF
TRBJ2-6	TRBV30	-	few	TGTGCCTGTAAATCAGGGGCCGGGGCCAACGTCCTGACTTTC	CACKSGAGANVLTF
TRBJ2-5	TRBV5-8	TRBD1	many	TGTGCCAGCACCCTCGGGACAGGGGGCTTAGAGACCCAGTACTTC	CASTLGTGGLETQYF
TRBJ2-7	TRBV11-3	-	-	TGTGCCAGCAGCTCCCCATCCGGTAACGAGCAGTACTTC	CASSSPSGNEQYF
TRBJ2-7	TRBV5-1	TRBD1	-	TGCGCCAGCAGCTTGGGGGTCGGGACAGGGTTACCCTACGAGCAGTACTTC	CASSLGVGTGLPYEQYF
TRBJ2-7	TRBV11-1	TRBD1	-	TGTGCCAGCAGCCGCGGACAGGGGATCTACGAGCAGTACTTC	CASSRGQGIYEQYF
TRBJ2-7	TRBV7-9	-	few	TGTGCCAGCAACTCGGGCGGCAAGCAGTACTTC	CASNSGGKQYF
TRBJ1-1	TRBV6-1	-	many	TGTGCCAGCAGGGATACAGCCATGAACACTGAAGCTTTCTTT	CASRDTAMNTEAFF
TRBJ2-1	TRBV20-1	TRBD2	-	TGCAGTGCTTGGGGGGGGGGACTAGCGGGAAATGAGCAGTTCTTC	CSAWGGGLAGNEQFF
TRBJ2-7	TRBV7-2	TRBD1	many	TGTGCCAGTAGTCCCACAGGGGGGACCTACGAGCAGTACTTC	CASSPTGGTYEQYF
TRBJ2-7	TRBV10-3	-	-	TGTGCCTCGGGGCCGCGTTCATACGAGCAGTACTTC	CASGPRSYEQYF
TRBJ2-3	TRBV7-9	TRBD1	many	TGTGCCAGCAGCCCAAGGGGGCAAAGCACAGATACGCAGTATTTT	CASSPRGQSTDTQYF
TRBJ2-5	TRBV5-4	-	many	TGTGCCAGCGGAATACACAACCAAGAGACCCAGTACTTC	CASGIHNQETQYF
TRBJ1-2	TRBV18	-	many	TGTGCCAGCTCACCCCGGACCGGTGGCTACACCTTC	CASSPRTGGYTF
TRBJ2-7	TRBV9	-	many	TGTGCCAGCAGCGTAGGAACAGGACGAAAACCCTACGAGCAGTACTTC	CASSVGTGRKPYEQYF
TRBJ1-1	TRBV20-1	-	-	TGCAGTGCTAGAGTCAGGCAGACTGAAGCTTTCTTT	CSARVRQTEAFF